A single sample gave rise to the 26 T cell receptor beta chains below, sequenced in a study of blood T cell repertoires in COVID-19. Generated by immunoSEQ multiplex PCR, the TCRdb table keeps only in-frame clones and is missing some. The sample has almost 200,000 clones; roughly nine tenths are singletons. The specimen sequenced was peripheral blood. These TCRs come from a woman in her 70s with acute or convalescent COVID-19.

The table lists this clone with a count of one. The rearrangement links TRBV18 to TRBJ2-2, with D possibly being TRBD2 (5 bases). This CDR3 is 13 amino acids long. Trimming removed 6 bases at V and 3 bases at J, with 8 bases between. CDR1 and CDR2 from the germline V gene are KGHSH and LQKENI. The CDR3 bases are TGTGCCAGCTCTTACGGGGACACCGGGGAGCTGTTTTTT. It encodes CASSYGDTGELFF. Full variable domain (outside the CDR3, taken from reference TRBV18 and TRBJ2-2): NAGVMQNPRHLVRRRGQEARLRCSPMKGHSHVYWYRQLPEEGLKFMVYLQKENIIDESGMPKERFSAEFPKEGPSILRIQQVVRGDSAAYFCASSYGDTGELFFGEGSRLTVL.

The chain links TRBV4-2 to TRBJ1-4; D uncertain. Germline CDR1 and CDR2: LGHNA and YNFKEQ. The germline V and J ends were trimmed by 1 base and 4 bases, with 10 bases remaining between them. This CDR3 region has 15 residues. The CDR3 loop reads CASSQARGYNEKLFF. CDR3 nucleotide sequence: TGTGCCAGCAGCCAAGCAAGAGGGTATAATGAAAAACTGTTTTTT.

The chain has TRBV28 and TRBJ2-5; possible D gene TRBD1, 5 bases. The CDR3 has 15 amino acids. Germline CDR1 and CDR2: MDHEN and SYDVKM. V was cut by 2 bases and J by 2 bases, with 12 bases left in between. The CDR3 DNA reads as TGTGCCAGCAGTTTAAAGAACAGGCGTCAAGAGACCCAGTACTTC. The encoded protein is CASSLKNRRQETQYF. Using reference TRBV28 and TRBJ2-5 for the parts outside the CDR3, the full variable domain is DVKVTQSSRYLVKRTGEKVFLECVQDMDHENMFWYRQDPGLGLRLIYFSYDVKMKEKGDIPEGYSVSREKKERFSLILESASTNQTSMYLCASSLKNRRQETQYFGPGTRLLVL.

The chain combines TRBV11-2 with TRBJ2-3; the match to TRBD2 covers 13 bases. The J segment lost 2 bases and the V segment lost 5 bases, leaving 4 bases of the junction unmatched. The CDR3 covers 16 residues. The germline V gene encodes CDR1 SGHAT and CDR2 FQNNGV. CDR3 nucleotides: TGTGCCAGCAGCCAGACTAGCGGGGGGCTCACAGATACGCAGTATTTT. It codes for CASSQTSGGLTDTQYF.

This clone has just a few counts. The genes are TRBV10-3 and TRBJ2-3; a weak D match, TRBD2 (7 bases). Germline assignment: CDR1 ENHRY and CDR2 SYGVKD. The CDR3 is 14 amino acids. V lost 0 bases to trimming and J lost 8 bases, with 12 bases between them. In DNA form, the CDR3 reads TGTGCCATCAGTGAGTCCGGGGGCGGGGGTACGCAGTATTTT. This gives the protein CAISESGGGGTQYF.

CDR3 sequence: CSAAWGHSGSYGYTF. As DNA, the CDR3 is TGCAGCGCCGCGTGGGGGCACTCAGGGAGCTATGGCTACACCTTC. The chain carries TRBV29-1 and TRBJ1-2; TRBD1 is a possible D gene (6 bases). The V gene lost 7 bases and the J gene lost 4 bases, with 22 bases spanning the gap. Germline CDR1 and CDR2: SQVTM and ANQGSEA. The CDR3 consists of 15 residues.

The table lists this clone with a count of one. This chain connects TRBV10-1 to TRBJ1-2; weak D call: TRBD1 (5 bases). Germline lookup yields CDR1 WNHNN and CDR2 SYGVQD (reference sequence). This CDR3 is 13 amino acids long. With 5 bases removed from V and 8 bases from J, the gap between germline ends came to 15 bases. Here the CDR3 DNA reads TGCGCCAGCAGTCCCTCTCCAGGGTTCGGCTACACCTTC. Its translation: CASSPSPGFGYTF.

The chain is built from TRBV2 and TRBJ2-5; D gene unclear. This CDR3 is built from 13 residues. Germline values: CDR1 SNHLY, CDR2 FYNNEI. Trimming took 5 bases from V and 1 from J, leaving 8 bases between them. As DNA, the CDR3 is TGTGCCAGCAGTTCCTACGGCCAAGAGACCCAGTACTTC. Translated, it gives CASSSYGQETQYF.

CDR3 loop: CASKGATEAFF. Here the CDR3 DNA reads TGTGCCAGCAAGGGGGCGACTGAAGCTTTCTTT. The V gene is TRBV7-9, the J gene TRBJ1-1, with 7 bases that match TRBD1. CDR1 is SEHNR, CDR2 FQNEAQ, per germline (reference sequence). This CDR3 region has 11 residues. Trimming cost V 7 bases and J 5 bases; bases outside gene matches: 1.

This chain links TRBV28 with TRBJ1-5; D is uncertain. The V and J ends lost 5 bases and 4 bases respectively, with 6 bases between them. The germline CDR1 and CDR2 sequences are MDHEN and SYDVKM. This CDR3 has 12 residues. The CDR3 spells CASSVQNQPQHF. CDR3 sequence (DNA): TGTGCCAGCAGTGTACAGAATCAGCCCCAGCATTTT.

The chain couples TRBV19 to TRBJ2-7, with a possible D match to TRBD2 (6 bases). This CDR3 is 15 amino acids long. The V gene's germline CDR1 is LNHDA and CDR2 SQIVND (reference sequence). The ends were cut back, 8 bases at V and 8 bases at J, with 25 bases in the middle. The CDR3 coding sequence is TGTGCCAGTGCCCCGGGGGACGGTGGGATTGTCAAGCAGTACTTC. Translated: CASAPGDGGIVKQYF.

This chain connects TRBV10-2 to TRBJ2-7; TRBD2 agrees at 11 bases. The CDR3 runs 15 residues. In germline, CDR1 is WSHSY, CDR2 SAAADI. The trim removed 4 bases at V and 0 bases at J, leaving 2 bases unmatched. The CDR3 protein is CASSGGLADSYEQYF. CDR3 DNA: TGCGCCAGCAGTGGGGGACTAGCGGACTCCTACGAGCAGTACTTC.

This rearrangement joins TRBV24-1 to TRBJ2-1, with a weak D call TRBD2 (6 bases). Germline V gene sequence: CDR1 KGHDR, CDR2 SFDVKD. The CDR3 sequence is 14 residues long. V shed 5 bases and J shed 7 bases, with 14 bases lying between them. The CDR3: CATSAGGATNEQFF. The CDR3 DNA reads TGTGCCACCAGTGCCGGAGGGGCTACAAATGAGCAGTTCTTC.

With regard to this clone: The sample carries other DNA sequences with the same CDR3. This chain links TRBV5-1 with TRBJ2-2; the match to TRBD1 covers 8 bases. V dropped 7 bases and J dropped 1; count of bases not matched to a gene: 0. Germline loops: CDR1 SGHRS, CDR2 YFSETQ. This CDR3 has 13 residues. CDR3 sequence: CASGTGNTGELFF. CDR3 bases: TGCGCCAGCGGGACAGGGAACACCGGGGAGCTGTTTTTT.

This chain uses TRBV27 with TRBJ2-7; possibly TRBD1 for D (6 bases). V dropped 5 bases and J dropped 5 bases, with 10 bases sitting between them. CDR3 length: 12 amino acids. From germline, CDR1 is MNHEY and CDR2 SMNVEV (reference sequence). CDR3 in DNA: TGTGCCAGCAGTCTACAGGGCCACGAGCAGTACTTC. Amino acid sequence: CASSLQGHEQYF.

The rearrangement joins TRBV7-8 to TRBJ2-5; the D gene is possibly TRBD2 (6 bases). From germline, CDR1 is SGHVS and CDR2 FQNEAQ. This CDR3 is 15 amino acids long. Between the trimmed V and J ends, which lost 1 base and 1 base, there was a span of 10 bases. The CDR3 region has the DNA TGTGCCAGCAGCTTAGGGGGGGACTCCCAAGAGACCCAGTACTTC. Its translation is CASSLGGDSQETQYF.

The CDR3 reads CASRSGMGGPQHF. The CDR3 coding sequence is TGTGCCAGCAGATCGGGGATGGGCGGGCCCCAGCATTTT. The chain employs TRBV27 and TRBJ1-5; D unclear. The germline V and J ends were trimmed by 6 bases and 9 bases, with 15 bases remaining between them. Germline V CDR1 and CDR2: MNHEY, SMNVEV (reference sequence). CDR3 size: 13 residues.

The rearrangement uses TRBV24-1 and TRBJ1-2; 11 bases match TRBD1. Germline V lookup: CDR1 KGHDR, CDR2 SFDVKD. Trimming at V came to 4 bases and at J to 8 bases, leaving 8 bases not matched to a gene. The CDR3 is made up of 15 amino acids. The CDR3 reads CATSDPGQGAEGYTF. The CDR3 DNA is TGTGCCACCAGTGACCCTGGACAGGGGGCAGAGGGCTACACCTTC.

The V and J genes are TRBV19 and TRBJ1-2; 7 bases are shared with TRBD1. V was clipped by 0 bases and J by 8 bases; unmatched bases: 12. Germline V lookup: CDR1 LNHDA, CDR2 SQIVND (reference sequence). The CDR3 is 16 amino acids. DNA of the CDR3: TGTGCCAGTAGTATAGATCTATCTGGGGCAGGGGGAGGCTACACCTTC. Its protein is CASSIDLSGAGGGYTF.

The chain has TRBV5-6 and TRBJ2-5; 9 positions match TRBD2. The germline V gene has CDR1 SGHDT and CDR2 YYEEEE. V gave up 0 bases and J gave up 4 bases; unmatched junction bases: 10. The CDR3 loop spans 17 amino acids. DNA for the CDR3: TGTGCCAGCAGCTTGGGGGTTAGCGGGAGACAAAGAGAGACCCAGTACTTC. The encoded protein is CASSLGVSGRQRETQYF.

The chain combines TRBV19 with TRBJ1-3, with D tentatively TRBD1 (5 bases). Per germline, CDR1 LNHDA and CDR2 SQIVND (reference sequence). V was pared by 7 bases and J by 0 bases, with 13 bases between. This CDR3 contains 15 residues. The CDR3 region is CASKRDGSSGNTIYF. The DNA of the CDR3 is TGTGCCAGTAAAAGGGACGGGAGCTCTGGAAACACCATATATTTT.

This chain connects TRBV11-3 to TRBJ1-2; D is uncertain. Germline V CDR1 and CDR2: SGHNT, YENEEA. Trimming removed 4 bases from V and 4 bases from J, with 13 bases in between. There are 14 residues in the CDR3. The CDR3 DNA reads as TGTGCCAGCAGCTCCACAGACGGATCCTATGGCTACACCTTC. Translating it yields CASSSTDGSYGYTF.

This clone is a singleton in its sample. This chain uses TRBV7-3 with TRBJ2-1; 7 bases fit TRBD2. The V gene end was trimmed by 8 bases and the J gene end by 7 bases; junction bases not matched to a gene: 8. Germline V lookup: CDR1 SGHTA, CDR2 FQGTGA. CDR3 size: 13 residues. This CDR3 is CASGRVGLNEQFF. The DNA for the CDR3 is TGTGCCAGCGGGAGGGTCGGGCTGAATGAGCAGTTCTTC. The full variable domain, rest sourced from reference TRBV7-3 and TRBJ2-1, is GAGVSQTPSNKVTEKGKYVELRCDPISGHTALYWYRQSLGQGPEFLIYFQGTGAADDSGLPNDRFFAVRPEGSVSTLKIQRTERGDSAVYLCASGRVGLNEQFFGPGTRLTVL.

In DNA form, the CDR3 reads TGTGCCACCAGTGAGGCCGGGAGAGAGACCCAGTACTTC. Residues: CATSEAGRETQYF. The chain couples TRBV24-1 to TRBJ2-5; weak D call: TRBD2 (6 bases). Germline-derived CDR1 and CDR2 are KGHDR and SFDVKD. V lost 4 bases, J lost 4 bases, and 9 bases lay in between. The CDR3 extends over 13 amino acids.

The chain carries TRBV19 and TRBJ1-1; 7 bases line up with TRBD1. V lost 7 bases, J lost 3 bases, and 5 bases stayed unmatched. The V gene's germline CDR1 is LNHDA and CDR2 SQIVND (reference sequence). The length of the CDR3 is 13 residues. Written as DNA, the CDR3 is TGTGCCAGTACCCGGGACAGAGACACTGAAGCTTTCTTT. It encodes CASTRDRDTEAFF.

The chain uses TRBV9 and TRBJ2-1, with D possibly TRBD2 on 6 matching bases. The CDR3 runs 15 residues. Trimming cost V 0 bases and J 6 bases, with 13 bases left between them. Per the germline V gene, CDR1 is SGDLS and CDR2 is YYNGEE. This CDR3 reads CASSVALAKTNEQFF. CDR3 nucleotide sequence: TGTGCCAGCAGCGTAGCGCTAGCGAAAACCAATGAGCAGTTCTTC.